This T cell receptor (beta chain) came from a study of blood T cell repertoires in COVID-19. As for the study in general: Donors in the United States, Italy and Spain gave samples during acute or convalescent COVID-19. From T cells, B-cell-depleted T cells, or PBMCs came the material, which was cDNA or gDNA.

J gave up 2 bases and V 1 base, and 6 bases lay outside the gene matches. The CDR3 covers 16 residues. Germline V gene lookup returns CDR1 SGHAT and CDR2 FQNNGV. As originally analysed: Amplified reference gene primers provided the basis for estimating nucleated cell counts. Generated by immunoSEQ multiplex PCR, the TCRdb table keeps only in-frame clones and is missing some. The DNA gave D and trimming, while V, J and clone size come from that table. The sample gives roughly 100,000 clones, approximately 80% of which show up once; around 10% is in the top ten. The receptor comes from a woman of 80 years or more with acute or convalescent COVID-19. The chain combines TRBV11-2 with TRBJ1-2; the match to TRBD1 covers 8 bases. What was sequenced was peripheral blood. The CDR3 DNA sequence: TGTGCCAGCAGCTTAGTTAGGACAGGGCCCAACTATGGCTACACCTTC. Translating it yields CASSLVRTGPNYGYTF.